Shown below are 31 T cell receptor delta chains from a single sample sequenced in a study of gamma-delta chains in newborns, infants, children. TCRdb reprocessed the reads using CATT. The sample includes fewer than 6,000 delta-chain clones, under 4% of them seen just once. The sequencing sample was made of blood. These receptors were collected from a child who was a newborn, infant or young child, either healthy, febrile or measles-vaccinated (not recorded which).

About this clone itself: A read error may account for a junction end that differs from germline. The V gene is TRDV2, the J gene TRDJ2, with 8 bases matching TRDD3. The germline V gene encodes CDR1 GEAIGNYY and CDR2 EKD. This CDR3 has 16 residues. CDR3: CACDLLGATLTAQLFF. CDR3 DNA: TGTGCCTGTGACTTACTGGGGGCTACGCTGACAGCCCAACTCTTCTTT.

Points on this clone: A much larger clone sits a single nucleotide away, making a read error possible. This same CDR3 is encoded by further DNA sequences in the sample. The rearrangement uses TRDV1 and TRDJ1, with a tentative D call TRDD3 (6 bases). V lost 3 bases and J lost 8, with 19 bases in between. Looked up from germline, CDR1 is TSWWSYY and CDR2 is QGS. This CDR3 contains 15 residues. The CDR3, as DNA: TGTGCTCTTGGGGAGTTTTGGGGGTTTTCTCTGAAACTCATCTTT. Translation gives CALGEFWGFSLKLIF.

As for this clone: A much larger clone is a single base away; this may be a read error. J is TRDJ2 and V is TRDV1; weak D call: TRDD2 (5 bases). The CDR3 totals 21 residues. The germline CDR1 and CDR2 sequences are TSWWSYY and QGS. Trimming left V 2 bases short and J 10 bases short, with 35 bases between. The CDR3 here is CALGEMVLPSVLGPQAGQLFF. The CDR3 nucleotides read TGTGCTCTTGGGGAAATGGTACTCCCTTCTGTACTAGGGCCCCAGGCAGGACAACTCTTCTTT.

This clone has a handful of counts. A much larger clone differs by one base, so this may be a read error. V is TRDV1 and J is TRDJ1, with 12 nucleotides matching TRDD3. Germline-derived CDR1 and CDR2 are TSWWSYY and QGS. The CDR3 has 21 residues. In nucleotides, the CDR3 is TGTGCTCTTTGGGAACGGTTCCTACTGGGGGATACTCTATTCTACACCGATAAACTCATCTTT. Translated: CALWERFLLGDTLFYTDKLIF.

This clone is classed as medium-sized (0.01 to 0.1%). The rearrangement uses TRDV1 and TRDJ1; 11 positions match TRDD3. CDR3 size: 19 residues. Per the germline V gene, CDR1 is TSWWSYY and CDR2 is QGS. V was pared by 3 bases and J by 4 bases, with 16 bases of the junction left unmatched. The CDR3 coding sequence is TGTGCTCTTGGGGAGGTTCCTGCTCGCTTCACTGGGGGATACGATAAACTCATCTTT. This codes for CALGEVPARFTGGYDKLIF.

As regards this clone: Given a far larger clone just one base away, this is likely a sequencing read error. This same CDR3 is encoded by further DNA sequences in the sample. V usage is TRDV2 and J usage is TRDJ3; 10 positions agree with TRDD3. Germline V gives CDR1 GEAIGNYY, CDR2 EKD. The CDR3 is 19 residues long. Here the CDR3 DNA reads TGTGCCTGTGACACTGGGGGATACAACTGTTCCCGGGACACCAGACAGATGTTTTTC. Encoded protein: CACDTGGYNCSRDTRQMFF.

Details on this clone: A much larger clone lies a single base off, so this may be a read error. This sample includes further DNA sequences coding for the same CDR3. This sequence joins TRDV1 and TRDJ1; 13 nucleotides align to TRDD3. From germline, CDR1 is TSWWSYY and CDR2 QGS. The CDR3 has 25 amino acids. In nucleotides, the CDR3 is TGTGCTCTCGGGGAACCGGGGGGGAAACTTCCATATCGTATACTGGGGGATACGTGCCCCGATAAACTCATCTTT. Translating gives CALGEPGGKLPYRILGDTCPDKLIF.

This clone was observed a handful of times. The protein given by TCRdb reflects a much larger clone and differs at residue 13 from this DNA's translation, likely from a read error; the protein shown is the DNA's translation. The genes are TRDV1 and TRDJ1, with D possibly being TRDD3 (10 bases). Germline V gene data show CDR1 as TSWWSYY and CDR2 as QGS. V shed 1 base and J shed 0 bases, with 24 bases lying between them. CDR3 length: 20 residues. CDR3 sequence (DNA): TGTGCTCTTGGGGAACGATACCTTCCTACTGGGGGATGCTACACCGATAAACTCATCTTT. It is translated as CALGERYLPTGGCYTDKLIF.

On this clone: One base away lies a much larger clone, so this may be a sequencing read error. CDR3 DNA sequence: TGTGCTCTTGGGGAACAGAGATCCTACTGGGGGATACGGGGGAATTTGACAGCACAACGCTTCTTT. Residues: CALGEQRSYWGIRGNLTAQRFF. The J gene is TRDJ2, the V gene TRDV1; 13 nucleotides agree with TRDD3. CDR1 is TSWWSYY, CDR2 QGS, per germline. This CDR3 is built from 22 residues.

This clone is medium-sized in the sample. The sample contains more than one DNA sequence encoding this CDR3. The chain carries TRDV1 and TRDJ1; 10 nucleotides agree with TRDD3. Germline V lookup: CDR1 TSWWSYY, CDR2 QGS. CDR3 length: 20 residues. Germline trimming cut 3 bases from V and 1 base from J; bases unmatched to any gene: 17. Here the CDR3 reads CALGDGTFLGGYALTDKLIF. CDR3 DNA sequence: TGTGCTCTTGGGGACGGGACCTTCCTAGGGGGATACGCCCTCACCGATAAACTCATCTTT.

As for this clone: TCRdb's protein, taken from a much larger clone, differs from this DNA's translation at residue 16, likely owing to a read error; the protein displayed comes from the DNA. This chain joins TRDV1 and TRDJ1; 13 bases map to TRDD3. Germline CDR1 TSWWSYY, CDR2 QGS. This CDR3 is 17 amino acids long. In DNA form, the CDR3 reads TGTGCTCTTGGGAACCCCTACTGGGGGATACGCACCGATAAACTCACCTTT. This sequence encodes CALGNPYWGIRTDKLTF.

This clone rates as large. This sample includes further DNA sequences coding for the same CDR3. The gene calls are TRDV1 and TRDJ3; TRDD3 agrees at 10 bases. The CDR3 contains 19 residues. Unmatched junction bases numbered 4, after V lost 0 bases and J lost 2 bases. Germline CDR1 TSWWSYY, CDR2 QGS. CDR3 in amino acids: CALGELHGGYTWDTRQMFF. In nucleotides, the CDR3 is TGTGCTCTTGGGGAACTACATGGGGGATACACCTGGGACACCCGACAGATGTTTTTC.

This clone counts as large. Other DNA sequences in the same sample also yield this CDR3. The gene calls are TRDV1 and TRDJ1; 11 bases match TRDD3. V lost 0 bases and J lost 4; bases outside the gene matches: 10. The CDR3 runs to 18 residues. Per germline, CDR1 TSWWSYY and CDR2 QGS. This CDR3 reads CALGELPGGYRVDDKLIF. For the CDR3, the DNA is TGTGCTCTTGGGGAACTTCCTGGGGGATACAGGGTGGACGATAAACTCATCTTT.

In this sample, this clone turned up a few times. TCRdb has a much larger clone's protein, which differs at residue 13 from the translation of this DNA, likely because of a read error; what is shown is the protein translated from the DNA. The chain recombines TRDV2 with TRDJ3; 8 positions match TRDD3. The CDR3 contains 19 residues. Germline V gene sequence: CDR1 GEAIGNYY, CDR2 EKD. The CDR3 region has the DNA TGTGCCTGTGACGATAAGGGGATACTGAGCTCCTGGGGCACCCGACAGATGTTTTTC. As protein: CACDDKGILSSWGTRQMFF.

This clone was seen only a few times. A read error is the likely source, as a far larger clone sits one nucleotide away. The genes are TRDV1 and TRDJ2, with 8 nucleotides matching TRDD3. The CDR3 sequence is 21 residues long. The ends lost 5 bases at V and 3 bases at J; junction bases unmatched: 23. Germline CDR1 TSWWSYY, CDR2 QGS. The CDR3 DNA follows: TGTGCTCTTGGGAATACACTTCCTTCCGACTTACTGGGGGTCGTGACAGCACAACTCTTCTTT. Translation: CALGNTLPSDLLGVVTAQLFF.

This clone was observed a handful of times. A much larger clonotype is one base distant, so this may be a read error. The chain recombines TRDV1 with TRDJ2; D is ambiguous. CDR1 and CDR2 (germline): TSWWSYY, QGS. The CDR3 spans 16 residues. Trimming pared 5 bases from V and 8 bases from J, leaving 21 bases between. Here the CDR3 reads CALGPHRSRMLAQLFF. The CDR3 DNA reads TGTGCTCTTGGGCCCCACCGTTCGAGGATGCTGGCACAACTCTTCTTT.

This clone was seen only a few times. Since a far larger clone is one base different, this is likely a read error. This chain connects TRDV1 to TRDJ1; D is ambiguous. Germline V gives CDR1 TSWWSYY, CDR2 QGS. V dropped 0 bases and J dropped 9 bases, with 8 bases sitting between them. The CDR3 is made up of 12 amino acids. The CDR3 loop reads CALGELRDQLIF. For the CDR3, the DNA is TGTGCTCTTGGGGAACTTCGGGACCAACTCATCTTT.

To note about this clone: Just one base apart from a much larger clone, this may be a read error. In the same sample, other DNA sequences code for this CDR3. V usage is TRDV1 and J usage is TRDJ3; 13 nucleotides line up with TRDD3. The CDR3 spans 23 residues. Germline V gene data show CDR1 as TSWWSYY and CDR2 as QGS. CDR3 bases: TGCGCTCTTGGGGAACTGCCTTTCCTACTGGGGGATACGCGCTCCTGGGACACCCGACAGATGTTTTTC. Translating it yields CALGELPFLLGDTRSWDTRQMFF.

This clone appeared a few times. The protein TCRdb lists belongs to a much larger clone and differs from this DNA's translation at residue 12, which points to a read error; the protein shown is made from the DNA. The V and J genes are TRDV2 and TRDJ3, with 10 bases aligning to TRDD3. The germline CDR1 and CDR2 sequences are GEAIGNYY and EKD. The CDR3 is made up of 19 amino acids. The J segment lost 1 base and the V segment lost 1 base, leaving 6 bases of the junction unmatched. DNA of the CDR3: TGTGCCTGTGACACTGGGGGATACAACTGTTCCTGGGACACCCGACAGATGTTTTTC. Encoded protein: CACDTGGYNCSWDTRQMFF.

The sample holds a few counts of this clone. The protein recorded in TCRdb matches a much larger clone and deviates from this DNA's translation at residue 5, suggesting a read error; the protein here is obtained by translating the DNA. Additional DNA sequences in this sample encode the identical CDR3. This rearrangement joins TRDV2 to TRDJ3, with 11 bases identical to TRDD3. V gave up 3 bases and J gave up 0 bases; unmatched junction bases: 3. The CDR3 totals 18 residues. Germline-derived CDR1 and CDR2 are GEAIGNYY and EKD. Here the CDR3 reads CACDAGGYSSWDTRQMFF. CDR3 nucleotides: TGTGCCTGTGACGCTGGGGGATACTCCTCCTGGGACACCCGACAGATGTTTTTC.

This clone was found a few times. TCRdb shows a much larger clone's protein in place of this DNA's translation, and the two differ at residue 4, likely through a read error; the protein shown is translated from the DNA. This chain connects TRDV3 to TRDJ2, with 9 positions matching TRDD2. The V gene end was trimmed by 4 bases and the J gene end by 0 bases; junction bases not matched to a gene: 21. CDR3 length: 20 amino acids. Germline assignment: CDR1 TVYSNPD and CDR2 GDNSRS (reference sequence). CDR3 region: CASNPSYERLVQALTAQLFF. The CDR3 DNA reads TGTGCCTCGAACCCTTCCTACGAGCGACTGGTCCAAGCTTTGACAGCACAACTCTTCTTT.

This clone was recorded a few times. The protein TCRdb lists belongs to a much larger clone and differs from this DNA's translation at residue 10, which points to a read error; the protein shown is made from the DNA. The CDR3 loop is CACDVLGDTQTAQLFF. In DNA, the CDR3 is TGTGCCTGTGACGTACTGGGGGATACGCAGACAGCACAACTCTTCTTT. The V gene is TRDV2, the J gene TRDJ2; TRDD3 agrees at 13 bases. The CDR3 runs to 16 residues. CDR1 GEAIGNYY and CDR2 EKD come from the germline V gene. Losses at the gene ends were 3 bases for V and 4 bases for J; bases not matched to a gene: 4.

This clone was found a few times. The gene calls are TRDV1 and TRDJ1; TRDD3 matches at 9 bases. The CDR3 has 21 amino acids. The germline gives CDR1 TSWWSYY, CDR2 QGS. With 2 bases clipped from V and 0 bases from J, the junction kept 19 bases outside the gene matches. The CDR3 region is CALGEDPPRTGGPTYTDKLIF. CDR3 sequence (DNA): TGTGCTCTTGGGGAAGATCCACCCCGTACTGGGGGACCAACTTACACCGATAAACTCATCTTT.

In its sample, this clone was seen a few times. Mismatch with germline at one junction end may stem from a read error. Other DNA sequences in this specimen translate into the identical CDR3. The gene calls are TRDV1 and TRDJ1, with D perhaps matching TRDD2 or TRDD3 (6 bases each). Germline values: CDR1 TSWWSYY, CDR2 QGS. The CDR3 covers 17 residues. In DNA, the CDR3 is TGCGCTCTTGGGCTTGCCTTCCCCGGGGGAAACCCCGATAAACTCATCTTT. It is translated as CALGLAFPGGNPDKLIF.

On this clone: The protein TCRdb lists belongs to a much larger clone and differs from this DNA's translation at residue 7, which points to a read error; the protein shown is made from the DNA. The J gene is TRDJ3, the V gene TRDV2; the match to TRDD3 covers 10 bases. This CDR3 is built from 17 residues. V was clipped by 2 bases and J by 6 bases; unmatched bases: 6. Germline lookup yields CDR1 GEAIGNYY and CDR2 EKD. In nucleotides, the CDR3 is TGTGCCTGTGACAAAATAATGGGGGATACGGACACCCGACAGATGTTTTTC. Its translation: CACDKIMGDTDTRQMFF.

This clone has more than one count but fewer than ten. With a much larger clone just one base away, this may be a read error. The chain employs TRDV2 and TRDJ3, with TRDD3 identical over 7 bases. There are 22 residues in the CDR3. CDR1 is GEAIGNYY and CDR2 is EKD in the germline V gene. The V segment lost 3 bases and the J segment 0 bases; nucleotides outside the gene matches: 19. In nucleotides, the CDR3 is TGTGCCTGTGACGTACTGGGGAATACGCAAGATCCTAGCTCCTGGGACACCCGACAGATGTTTTTC. Translation gives CACDVLGNTQDPSSWDTRQMFF.

With respect to this clone: With a much larger clone just one base away, this may be a read error. The V call is TRDV1, the J call TRDJ1, with 7 bases matching TRDD2. Losses at the gene ends were 2 bases for V and 3 bases for J; bases not matched to a gene: 24. Germline V gene data show CDR1 as TSWWSYY and CDR2 as QGS. This CDR3 is 21 amino acids long. This CDR3 reads CALGECFLEGSAGPRSDKLIF. The CDR3 DNA is TGTGCTCTTGGGGAATGCTTCCTAGAGGGATCTGCGGGCCCGAGGTCCGATAAACTCATCTTT.

With regard to this clone: TCRdb pairs this DNA with a much larger clone's protein that differs at residue 10, likely a read error; the protein shown was translated from the DNA. The genes are TRDV2 and TRDJ2; TRDD3 matches at 9 bases. The CDR3 totals 14 residues. Germline lookup yields CDR1 GEAIGNYY and CDR2 EKD. CDR3 in DNA: TGTGCCTGTGACTGGGGGATATTGACAACACAACTCTTCTTT. Translation gives CACDWGILTTQLFF.

Concerning this clone itself: TCRdb's listed protein matches a much larger clone and diverges from this DNA's translation at residue 18, likely through a read error; the protein shown comes from the DNA. V gene TRDV1 combines with J gene TRDJ2, with 9 bases matching TRDD3. There are 20 residues in the CDR3. Germline values: CDR1 TSWWSYY, CDR2 QGS. CDR3 coding DNA: TGTGCTCTTGGGGAAATCCCCCTACGGGGATACGCGACTTTGACAGCACAAATCTTCTTT. Its translation: CALGEIPLRGYATLTAQIFF.

As for this clone: A single base separates this from a much larger clone, so it may be a read error. The V call is TRDV1, the J call TRDJ1, with D perhaps given as TRDD2 or TRDD3 (7 bases each). The germline gives CDR1 TSWWSYY, CDR2 QGS. With 0 bases removed from V and 9 bases from J, the gap between germline ends came to 23 bases. The CDR3 length is 17 residues. CDR3 amino acids: CALGELCPSLSGDELIF. The CDR3 region has the DNA TGTGCTCTTGGGGAACTCTGCCCTTCCTTGTCGGGGGATGAACTCATCTTT.

A note on this clone: TCRdb's entry gives the protein of a much larger clone, which mismatches this DNA's translation at residue 11, likely from a read error; the protein reported here is translated from the DNA. The chain links TRDV1 to TRDJ1; 8 bases map to TRDD3. The CDR3 covers 16 residues. V lost 1 base and J lost 3; bases outside the gene matches: 7. Germline lookup yields CDR1 TSWWSYY and CDR2 QGS. CDR3 loop: CALGEPGDTPPDKLIF. In nucleotides, the CDR3 is TGTGCTCTTGGGGAACCAGGGGATACTCCCCCCGATAAACTCATCTTT.